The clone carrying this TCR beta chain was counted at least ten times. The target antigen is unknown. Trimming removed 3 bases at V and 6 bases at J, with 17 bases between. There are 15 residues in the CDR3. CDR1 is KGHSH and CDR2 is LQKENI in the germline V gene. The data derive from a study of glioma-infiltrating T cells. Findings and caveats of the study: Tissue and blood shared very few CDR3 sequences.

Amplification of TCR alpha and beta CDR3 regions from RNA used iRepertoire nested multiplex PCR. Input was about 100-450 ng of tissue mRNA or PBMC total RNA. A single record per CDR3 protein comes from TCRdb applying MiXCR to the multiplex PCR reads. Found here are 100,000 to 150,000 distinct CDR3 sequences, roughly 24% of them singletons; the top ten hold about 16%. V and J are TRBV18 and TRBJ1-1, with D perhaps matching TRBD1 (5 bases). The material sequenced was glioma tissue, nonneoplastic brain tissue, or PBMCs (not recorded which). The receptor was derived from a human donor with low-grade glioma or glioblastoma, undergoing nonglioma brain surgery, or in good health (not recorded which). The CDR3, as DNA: TGTGCCAGCTCACCTCCCCTAGGGGTTCTGCCTGAAGCTTTCTTT. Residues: CASSPPLGVLPEAFF.